The 30 T cell receptor beta chains presented below share a single source sample, sequenced in a study of cytomegalovirus exposure and HLA in healthy donors. PCR was performed using 60 Vbeta and 13 Jbeta primers. Profiling relied on immunoSEQ multiplex PCR, and the TCRdb table lists in-frame clones only, not all of them. The table has hundreds of thousands of clones, roughly 80% seen once; the top ten hold around 4%. The specimen was PBMCs. Source of these receptors: a male donor in good health and CMV-seronegative.

The J gene is TRBJ2-6, the V gene TRBV6-6; 8 bases are shared with TRBD1. V shed 7 bases and J 2 bases; nucleotides not matched to a gene: 4. Germline V gene lookup returns CDR1 MNHNY and CDR2 SVGAGI (reference sequence). The CDR3 length is 15 residues. The CDR3 sequence: CASIRQGTGANVLTF. The CDR3 DNA reads as TGTGCCAGCATTAGACAGGGGACTGGGGCCAACGTCCTGACTTTC.

This clone has only one observation. The chain couples TRBV10-3 to TRBJ2-3; D perhaps matches TRBD2 (5 bases). The length of the CDR3 is 14 residues. Germline lookup yields CDR1 ENHRY and CDR2 SYGVKD. Trimming took off 7 bases at V and 2 bases at J, with 13 bases between the two ends. CDR3 sequence (DNA): TGTGCCATCAAAGCTGGCCGGGACACAGATACGCAGTATTTT. Its protein product is CAIKAGRDTDTQYF.

The chain recombines TRBV28 with TRBJ2-7; 9 bases map to TRBD1. Per germline, CDR1 MDHEN and CDR2 SYDVKM. V was clipped by 3 bases and J by 0 bases; unmatched bases: 15. This CDR3 is built from 19 residues. CDR3 coding DNA: TGTGCCAGCAGTTTCGATCTTTCCCCCGGGACAGGGCCCTCCTACGAGCAGTACTTC. This sequence encodes CASSFDLSPGTGPSYEQYF.

A single count supports this clone. This rearrangement joins TRBV27 to TRBJ1-1, with 8 bases aligning to TRBD1. Germline values: CDR1 MNHEY, CDR2 SMNVEV (reference sequence). CDR3 length: 15 amino acids. Trimming took 5 bases from V and 1 from J; bases not matched to a gene: 6. CDR3 in DNA: TGTGCCAGCAGTCGGACAGGGCTAAAGAACACTGAAGCTTTCTTT. It codes for CASSRTGLKNTEAFF.

This chain links TRBV16 with TRBJ2-5; 8 bases match TRBD1. The J call may be mistaken, given a closer DNA end match to TRBJ2-7. In germline, CDR1 is KGHSY, CDR2 FQNENV. CDR3 length equals 15 residues. The CDR3 DNA follows: TGTGCCAGCAGCCAATTGCTACAGGGGGATTACGAGCAGTACTTC. This encodes CASSQLLQGDYEQYF.

The chain couples TRBV10-2 to TRBJ1-5; 7 bases map to TRBD1. Germline V lookup: CDR1 WSHSY, CDR2 SAAADI. Trimming removed 3 bases from V and 4 bases from J; junction bases left unmatched: 6. This CDR3 has 15 amino acids. The CDR3 here is CASSDWDSPNQPQHF. In DNA form, the CDR3 reads TGCGCCAGCAGTGACTGGGACAGCCCGAATCAGCCCCAGCATTTT.

The rearrangement uses TRBV5-1 and TRBJ1-2, with 8 bases identical to TRBD1. The germline V gene has CDR1 SGHRS and CDR2 YFSETQ. The CDR3 runs to 14 residues. The V segment lost 4 bases and the J segment 8 bases; nucleotides outside the gene matches: 10. The CDR3 protein is CASSAVGQGHGYTF. CDR3 nucleotide sequence: TGCGCCAGCAGCGCCGTAGGACAGGGACACGGCTACACCTTC.

This clone turned up a few times. The genes are TRBV5-4 and TRBJ2-7, with 11 bases aligning to TRBD2. Per germline, CDR1 SGHNT and CDR2 YYREEE (reference sequence). The CDR3 totals 15 residues. V lost 4 bases to trimming and J lost 3 bases; unmatched junction nucleotides: 6. This CDR3 reads CASSPGTSGRYEQYF. The CDR3, as DNA: TGTGCCAGCAGCCCGGGGACTAGCGGCCGCTACGAGCAGTACTTC.

The V and J genes are TRBV9 and TRBJ2-3; TRBD1 matches 7 bases. Germline lookup yields CDR1 SGDLS and CDR2 YYNGEE. V dropped 0 bases and J dropped 4; count of bases not matched to a gene: 2. The CDR3 consists of 14 residues. The CDR3 protein is CASSVVGGADTQYF. CDR3 DNA sequence: TGTGCCAGCAGCGTAGTAGGGGGCGCAGATACGCAGTATTTT.

The genes are TRBV5-1 and TRBJ1-2; the D gene is possibly TRBD1 (6 bases). Per germline, CDR1 SGHRS and CDR2 YFSETQ. Trimming left V 0 bases short and J 7 bases short, with 10 bases between. This CDR3 is 13 amino acids long. The CDR3, as DNA: TGCGCCAGCAGCTTGGAAGGGGGTTCTGGCTACACCTTC. Its protein product is CASSLEGGSGYTF.

This clone is a singleton in its sample. The genes are TRBV28 and TRBJ2-7, with TRBD2 as a possible D gene (7 bases). Germline V CDR1 and CDR2: MDHEN, SYDVKM. There are 16 residues in the CDR3. The germline V and J ends were trimmed by 2 bases and 7 bases, with 21 bases remaining between them. The DNA for the CDR3 is TGTGCCAGCAGTTTAGTTCCGGGGGGCTATCTTGGTGAGCAGTACTTC. This encodes CASSLVPGGYLGEQYF.

This clone has only one observation. The gene calls are TRBV27 and TRBJ2-7; 7 bases match TRBD1. CDR3 length equals 13 residues. With 10 bases clipped from V and 8 bases from J, the junction kept 14 bases outside the gene matches. The V gene's germline CDR1 is MNHEY and CDR2 SMNVEV (reference sequence). This CDR3 reads CATKSGTDVKQYF. Written as DNA, the CDR3 is TGTGCCACGAAATCCGGGACAGATGTAAAGCAGTACTTC.

CDR3 loop: CASSPELAFGNEQFF. The DNA for the CDR3 is TGTGCCAGCAGCCCAGAACTAGCGTTTGGTAATGAGCAGTTCTTC. This chain joins TRBV7-3 and TRBJ2-1; 7 bases line up with TRBD2. CDR1 SGHTA and CDR2 FQGTGA come from the germline V gene. This CDR3 has 15 residues. The ends lost 5 bases at V and 7 bases at J; junction bases unmatched: 11.

In regard to this clone: Other DNA sequences within the sample encode an identical CDR3. The V and J genes are TRBV6-1 and TRBJ2-7; D call uncertain. The V end was cut by 0 bases, the J end by 4 bases, with 4 bases between. Germline-derived CDR1 and CDR2 are MNHNS and SASEGT. The CDR3 is 12 residues long. The CDR3 reads CASSEASYEQYF. CDR3 in DNA: TGTGCCAGCAGTGAAGCTTCGTACGAGCAGTACTTC.

This rearrangement joins TRBV11-2 to TRBJ2-1; 7 bases map to TRBD2. J gave up 7 bases and V 5 bases, and 14 bases lay outside the gene matches. The germline gives CDR1 SGHAT, CDR2 FQNNGV. This CDR3 comprises 16 residues. CDR3 region: CASSLSGTTPNNEQFF. CDR3 coding DNA: TGTGCCAGCAGCCTATCCGGGACTACCCCAAATAATGAGCAGTTCTTC.

The chain has TRBV27 and TRBJ2-3; the D gene is possibly TRBD1 (6 bases). The germline gives CDR1 MNHEY, CDR2 SMNVEV (reference sequence). The V end was cut by 6 bases, the J end by 4 bases, with 14 bases between. The CDR3 consists of 14 residues. The CDR3 sequence: CASSTGSGADTQYF. Here the CDR3 DNA reads TGTGCCAGCAGCACAGGGTCCGGGGCAGATACGCAGTATTTT.

V is TRBV6-5 and J is TRBJ1-1; D is possibly TRBD1 (5 bases). The CDR3 sequence is 14 residues long. Trimming pared 4 bases from V and 1 base from J, leaving 10 bases between. Per germline, CDR1 MNHEY and CDR2 SVGAGI. This CDR3 reads CASSSTDTNTEAFF. The CDR3 DNA follows: TGTGCCAGCAGTTCGACAGATACGAACACTGAAGCTTTCTTT.

The chain has TRBV7-3 and TRBJ2-1; 13 nucleotides align to TRBD2. The CDR3 has 21 residues. Per the germline V gene, CDR1 is SGHTA and CDR2 is FQGTGA. After removal of 4 bases from V and 5 bases from J, the junction contained 20 bases not matched to a gene. CDR3 in amino acids: CASSSFPGLAGSGSGDNEQFF. CDR3 coding DNA: TGTGCCAGCAGCTCATTTCCGGGACTAGCGGGATCAGGGTCAGGAGACAATGAGCAGTTCTTC.

This clone was counted only a few times. V is TRBV28 and J is TRBJ2-1; TRBD1 agrees at 7 bases. The trim removed 5 bases at V and 2 bases at J, leaving 6 bases unmatched. Germline values: CDR1 MDHEN, CDR2 SYDVKM. CDR3 length: 15 residues. In nucleotides, the CDR3 is TGTGCCAGCAGTATGACAGGGAACACCTACAATGAGCAGTTCTTC. Its protein product is CASSMTGNTYNEQFF.

The rearrangement uses TRBV19 and TRBJ2-1, with 12 bases lining up with TRBD1. V shed 6 bases and J 3 bases; nucleotides not matched to a gene: 9. This CDR3 is 17 amino acids long. Germline loops: CDR1 LNHDA, CDR2 SQIVND (reference sequence). In nucleotides, the CDR3 is TGTGCCAGTAGCCCATCGGGACAGGGGGCCAACTACAATGAGCAGTTCTTC. Protein product: CASSPSGQGANYNEQFF. Looking up the rest from reference TRBV19 and TRBJ2-1 gives the full variable domain: DGGITQSPKYLFRKEGQNVTLSCEQNLNHDAMYWYRQDPGQGLRLIYYSQIVNDFQKGDIAEGYSVSREKKESFPLTVTSAQKNPTAFYLCASSPSGQGANYNEQFFGPGTRLTVL.

The chain combines TRBV5-4 with TRBJ2-1; TRBD2 matches 9 bases. J lost 5 bases, V lost 3 bases, and 6 bases had no gene match. The germline gives CDR1 SGHNT, CDR2 YYREEE (reference sequence). The CDR3 has 15 amino acids. CDR3: CASSYGLAQDNEQFF. CDR3 DNA: TGTGCCAGCAGCTATGGACTAGCGCAAGACAATGAGCAGTTCTTC.

J is TRBJ2-7 and V is TRBV29-1, with 9 nucleotides matching TRBD1. Per germline, CDR1 SQVTM and CDR2 ANQGSEA. This CDR3 has 14 amino acids. Trimming cost V 6 bases and J 2 bases; bases outside gene matches: 8. CDR3 in amino acids: CSVDGTGIPYEQYF. Here the CDR3 DNA reads TGCAGCGTAGACGGGACAGGGATCCCCTACGAGCAGTACTTC.

The CDR3, as DNA: TGTGCCAGCAGTGAAGATGTGGCGCGGGATGAAAAACTGTTTTTT. Translating gives CASSEDVARDEKLFF. V is TRBV6-1 and J is TRBJ1-4, with no clear D. V dropped 1 base and J dropped 6 bases, with 12 bases sitting between them. Germline values: CDR1 MNHNS, CDR2 SASEGT. This CDR3 comprises 15 residues.

V and J are TRBV27 and TRBJ1-3, with 10 positions matching TRBD1. The V segment lost 5 bases and the J segment 2 bases; nucleotides outside the gene matches: 3. The CDR3 is made up of 15 amino acids. From germline, CDR1 is MNHEY and CDR2 SMNVEV (reference sequence). The CDR3 DNA sequence: TGTGCCAGCAGTCGGGACAGGGGTGCTGGAAACACCATATATTTT. This gives the protein CASSRDRGAGNTIYF.

Comments on this clone: Compared with germline, one end of the junction differs, possibly owing to a read error. The chain has TRBV10-3 and TRBJ2-7; 7 nucleotides agree with TRBD2. In germline, CDR1 is ENHRY, CDR2 SYGVKD. The CDR3 spans 15 residues. CDR3 DNA: TGTGCCATCAGTGAGCTGGGACTATCAACCTACGAGCGGTACTTC. Translation: CAISELGLSTYERYF.

The genes are TRBV5-1 and TRBJ1-2; a weak D match, TRBD1 (6 bases). Looked up from germline, CDR1 is SGHRS and CDR2 is YFSETQ. The CDR3 has 17 amino acids. V dropped 4 bases and J dropped 0 bases, with 19 bases sitting between them. CDR3 coding DNA: TGCGCCAGCAGCCTGGGGCGGTCAGGGGAAACTAACTATGGCTACACCTTC. Amino acids: CASSLGRSGETNYGYTF.

This clone was seen once. The gene calls are TRBV6-1 and TRBJ2-7, with 10 bases identical to TRBD2. J gave up 12 bases and V 1 base, and 12 bases lay outside the gene matches. The CDR3 extends over 15 amino acids. In germline, CDR1 is MNHNS, CDR2 SASEGT. The CDR3 reads CASSEVRPSGSKRYF. CDR3 nucleotide sequence: TGTGCCAGCAGTGAAGTGAGGCCTAGCGGGAGTAAGCGGTACTTC.

This chain joins TRBV5-1 and TRBJ2-3, with 11 bases lining up with TRBD1. Germline values: CDR1 SGHRS, CDR2 YFSETQ. V trimming: 6 bases; J trimming: 5 bases; junction bases outside the gene matches: 5. This CDR3 contains 14 residues. CDR3 bases: TGCGCCAGCACCCGGGACAGGGGGGGAGATACGCAGTATTTT. Protein sequence: CASTRDRGGDTQYF.

The genes are TRBV11-2 and TRBJ2-5, with D tentatively TRBD1 (5 bases). The CDR3 runs to 13 residues. Germline lookup yields CDR1 SGHAT and CDR2 FQNNGV. Trimming shortened V by 2 bases and J by 4 bases, and 8 bases separated the two germline ends. This CDR3 is CASSLSRGETQYF. The CDR3, as DNA: TGTGCCAGCAGCTTATCTAGGGGAGAGACCCAGTACTTC.

In its sample, this clone was seen once. The chain recombines TRBV5-1 with TRBJ2-6; maybe TRBD2 (6 bases). From germline, CDR1 is SGHRS and CDR2 YFSETQ. V was trimmed by 5 bases and J by 1 base, leaving 7 bases between them. This CDR3 comprises 14 residues. This CDR3 is CASREGSGANVLTF. In nucleotides, the CDR3 is TGCGCCAGCAGGGAGGGGTCTGGGGCCAACGTCCTGACTTTC.